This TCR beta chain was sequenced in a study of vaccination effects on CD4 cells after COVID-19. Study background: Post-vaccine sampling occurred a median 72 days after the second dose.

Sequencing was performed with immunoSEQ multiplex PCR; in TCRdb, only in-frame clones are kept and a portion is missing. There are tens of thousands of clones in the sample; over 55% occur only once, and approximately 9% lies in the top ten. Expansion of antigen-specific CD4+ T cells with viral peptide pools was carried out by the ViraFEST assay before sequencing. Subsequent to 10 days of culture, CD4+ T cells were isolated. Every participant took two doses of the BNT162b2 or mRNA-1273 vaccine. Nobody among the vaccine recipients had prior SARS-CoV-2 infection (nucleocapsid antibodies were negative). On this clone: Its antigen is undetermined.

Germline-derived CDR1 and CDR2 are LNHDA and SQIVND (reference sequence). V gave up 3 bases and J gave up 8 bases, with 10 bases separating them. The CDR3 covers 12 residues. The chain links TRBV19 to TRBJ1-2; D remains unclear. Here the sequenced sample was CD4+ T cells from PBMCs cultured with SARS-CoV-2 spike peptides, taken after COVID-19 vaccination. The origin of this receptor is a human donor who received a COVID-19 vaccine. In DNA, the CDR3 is TGTGCCAGTAGTATCGTGGTGGGCGGCTACACCTTC. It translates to CASSIVVGGYTF.